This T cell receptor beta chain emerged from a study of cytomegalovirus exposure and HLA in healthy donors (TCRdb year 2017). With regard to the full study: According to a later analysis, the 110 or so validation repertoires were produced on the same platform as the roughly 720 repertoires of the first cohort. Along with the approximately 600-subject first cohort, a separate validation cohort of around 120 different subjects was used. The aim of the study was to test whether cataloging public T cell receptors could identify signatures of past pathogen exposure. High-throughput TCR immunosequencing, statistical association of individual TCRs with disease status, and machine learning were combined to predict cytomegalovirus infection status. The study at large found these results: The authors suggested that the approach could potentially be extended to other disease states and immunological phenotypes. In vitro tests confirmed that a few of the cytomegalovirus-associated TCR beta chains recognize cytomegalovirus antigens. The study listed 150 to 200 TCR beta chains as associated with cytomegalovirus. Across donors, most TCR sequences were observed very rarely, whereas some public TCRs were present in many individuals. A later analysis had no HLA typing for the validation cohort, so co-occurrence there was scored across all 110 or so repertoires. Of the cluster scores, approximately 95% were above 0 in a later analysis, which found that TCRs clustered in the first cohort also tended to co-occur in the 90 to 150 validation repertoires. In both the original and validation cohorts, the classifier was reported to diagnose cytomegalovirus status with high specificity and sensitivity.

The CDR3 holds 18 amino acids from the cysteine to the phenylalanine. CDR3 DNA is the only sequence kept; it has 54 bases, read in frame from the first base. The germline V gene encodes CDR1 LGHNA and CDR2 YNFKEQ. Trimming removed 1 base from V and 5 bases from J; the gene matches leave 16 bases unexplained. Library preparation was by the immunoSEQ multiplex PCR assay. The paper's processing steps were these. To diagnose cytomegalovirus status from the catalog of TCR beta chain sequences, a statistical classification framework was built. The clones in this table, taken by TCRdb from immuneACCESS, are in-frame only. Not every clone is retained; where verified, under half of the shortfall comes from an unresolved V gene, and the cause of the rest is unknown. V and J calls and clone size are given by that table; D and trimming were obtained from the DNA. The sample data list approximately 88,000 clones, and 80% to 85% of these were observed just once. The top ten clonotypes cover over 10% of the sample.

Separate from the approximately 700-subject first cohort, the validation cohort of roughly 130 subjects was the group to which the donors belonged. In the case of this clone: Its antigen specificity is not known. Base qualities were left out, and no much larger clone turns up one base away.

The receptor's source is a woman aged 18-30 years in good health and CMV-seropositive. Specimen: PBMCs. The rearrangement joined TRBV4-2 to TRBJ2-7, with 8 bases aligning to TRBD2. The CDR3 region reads CASSQVVSGAHFQHEQYF. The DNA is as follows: TGTGCCAGCAGCCAAGTGGTTAGCGGGGCCCATTTCCAACACGAGCAGTACTTC.